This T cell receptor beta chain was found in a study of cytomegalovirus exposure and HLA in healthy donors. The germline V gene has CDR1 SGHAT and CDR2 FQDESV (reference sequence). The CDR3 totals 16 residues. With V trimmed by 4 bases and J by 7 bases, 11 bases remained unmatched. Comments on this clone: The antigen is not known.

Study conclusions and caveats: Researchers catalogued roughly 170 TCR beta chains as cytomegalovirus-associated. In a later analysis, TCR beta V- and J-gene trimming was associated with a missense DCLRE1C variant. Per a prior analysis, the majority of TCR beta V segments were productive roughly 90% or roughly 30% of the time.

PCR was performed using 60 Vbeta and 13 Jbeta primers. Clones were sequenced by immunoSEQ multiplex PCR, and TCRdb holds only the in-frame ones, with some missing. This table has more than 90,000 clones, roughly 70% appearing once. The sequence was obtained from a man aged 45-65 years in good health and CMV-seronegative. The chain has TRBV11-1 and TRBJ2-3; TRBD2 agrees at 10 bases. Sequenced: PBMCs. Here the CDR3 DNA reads TGTGCCAGCAGCTCAGAGGCTCCTAGCGGGAGAAATACGCAGTATTTT. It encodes CASSSEAPSGRNTQYF.